This T cell receptor beta chain was sequenced in a study of blood T cell repertoires in COVID-19. The CDR3 contains 11 residues. Trimming cost V 8 bases and J 7 bases, with 12 bases left between them. Looked up from germline, CDR1 is SNHLY and CDR2 is FYNNEI. Study members were between roughly 18 and 89 years old and lived in 20 to 30 US regions. Generated by immunoSEQ multiplex PCR, the TCRdb table keeps only in-frame clones and is missing some. The sample yields 150,000 to 200,000 clones, around 80% seen once. Sequencing was carried out using PBMCs or T cells enriched from blood (not recorded which). The source is a man aged 45-60 years who had recovered from COVID-19. V usage is TRBV2 and J usage is TRBJ2-7; possibly TRBD1 for D (6 bases). The CDR3 region has the DNA TGTGCCAGCCGGACAGTCAGAGAGCAGTACTTC. This translates into CASRTVREQYF.